This TCR beta chain was sequenced for a study of shared clonotypes between healthy human individuals. Study-level background: Ranging from 18 to 49 in age, donors were a couple of women and a few men.

Study conclusions and caveats: Depth of sequencing was expected to influence donor clonotype sharing.

Remarks on this clone: The target antigen is unknown.

Around 300 ng DNA, about 30,000 T cell genomes, went into unsorted PBMC replicate PCRs. Data came from immunoSEQ multiplex PCR; TCRdb stores just in-frame clones and leaves some out. The sample shows approximately 510,000 clones, 75% to 85% of them seen only once. Germline-derived CDR1 and CDR2 are MNHEY and SMNVEV (reference sequence). V dropped 3 bases and J dropped 10; count of bases not matched to a gene: 4. CDR3 length: 13 residues. In unsorted samples, genomic DNA was obtained using around 100 million PBMCs. This TCR came from a woman aged 40 to 50 in good health. Some clones in this sample may be carry-over from other donors' samples. J is TRBJ1-1 and V is TRBV27; 11 bases agree with TRBD1. Sequencing was carried out using PBMCs. The CDR3 DNA is TGTGCCAGCAGTTTCGGGACAGGGGGGCGAGCTTTCTTT. Translating gives CASSFGTGGRAFF.